This T cell receptor (beta chain) was recovered during a study of T-cell reconstitution after alpha-beta-depleted transplantation in children. Findings and caveats of the study: About two months after transplant, alpha-beta T cells reportedly came from several hundred expanded graft clones. TCRbeta diversity was high at day 60 in some patients (a result of surviving recipient T cells and thymic progenitors).

V gave up 8 bases and J gave up 6 bases; unmatched junction bases: 9. Germline V gene data show CDR1 as MNHEY and CDR2 as SMNVEV (reference sequence). This CDR3 spans 13 amino acids. As to this clonotype: Its cognate antigen is unknown.

Preparation of the TCRbeta library used unique molecular identifiers. TCRdb independently ran MiXCR on the PCR reads; one entry per CDR3 protein. The sample lists around 90,000 distinct CDR3 sequences, 15% to 17% occurring once. Sequenced material: PBMCs, mostly from graft donor cells, taken 180 days after TCRalphabeta/CD19-depleted stem cell transplant. This receptor was identified in a male patient between 2 and 10 years old who had a stem cell transplant for acute lymphoblastic leukemia, so the T cells may come from the graft donor. The V gene is TRBV27, the J gene TRBJ1-2; 7 nucleotides align to TRBD1. The CDR3 bases are TGTGCCAGCTCCCCCAGGGGGTTAAATGGCTACACCTTC. It encodes CASSPRGLNGYTF.